This TCR beta chain is drawn from a study of T-cell reconstitution after alpha-beta-depleted transplantation in children. In this sample, this clonotype turned up a few times. J gave up 5 bases and V 4 bases, and 8 bases lay outside the gene matches. Germline-derived CDR1 and CDR2 are DFQATT and SNEGSKA (reference sequence). The length of the CDR3 is 15 residues. The TCRbeta library was prepared with unique molecular identifiers. TCRdb called the PCR reads again in MiXCR, with one record for every CDR3 protein. The sample consists of about 440,000 distinct CDR3 sequences, roughly 44% of them appearing once.

The sample in question was PBMCs, obtained before TCRalphabeta/CD19-depleted stem cell transplant. The chain joins TRBV20-1 to TRBJ2-5; TRBD2 matches at 12 bases. The clonotype comes from a girl aged 2-10 years with aplastic anemia, due to receive a stem cell transplant. The CDR3 DNA follows: TGCAGTGCTATACGACTAGCGGGAGCTCGGGAGACCCAGTACTTC. This gives the protein CSAIRLAGARETQYF.